Presented here are 21 T cell receptor beta chains from one specimen sequenced in a study of metastatic and nonmetastatic thyroid tumors. Until they underwent thyroid surgery, no patient had received any treatment. Using MiXCR, TCRdb re-called clones from the PCR reads. Here the sample spans roughly 40,000 clones, 24% being singletons. Sequenced input: tumor tissue. The receptors come from a female donor with papillary thyroid cancer or a benign thyroid nodule (not recorded which). Some clones in this sample may be carry-over from other donors' samples.

V is TRBV20-1 and J is TRBJ2-6; D may be TRBD2 (6 bases). Per the germline V gene, CDR1 is DFQATT and CDR2 is SNEGSKA (reference sequence). With 3 bases removed from V and 4 bases from J, the gap between germline ends came to 13 bases. This CDR3 contains 15 residues. The CDR3 reads CSASPRRAGANVLTF. CDR3 coding DNA: TGCAGTGCTAGCCCAAGGAGGGCCGGGGCCAACGTCCTGACTTTC.

The sample holds a few counts of this clone. In nucleotides, the CDR3 is TGTGCCAGCAGGGGGGGACAGGGGAGGTACGAGCAGTACTTC. It encodes CASRGGQGRYEQYF. This chain links TRBV28 with TRBJ2-7; 10 bases align to TRBD1. With V trimmed by 6 bases and J by 4 bases, 6 bases remained unmatched. This CDR3 region has 14 residues. Per the germline V gene, CDR1 is MDHEN and CDR2 is SYDVKM.

At least ten counts were recorded for this clone. The chain joins TRBV20-1 to TRBJ1-2, with unresolved D. CDR1 is DFQATT and CDR2 is SNEGSKA in the germline V gene (reference sequence). V was pared by 5 bases and J by 4 bases, with 8 bases between. The CDR3 is 11 amino acids. CDR3 bases: TGCAGTGCTTCCGACGGCTATGGCTACACCTTC. Encoded protein: CSASDGYGYTF.

This clone was counted at least ten times. V is TRBV28 and J is TRBJ1-2; 7 nucleotides line up with TRBD1. This CDR3 spans 16 amino acids. Germline lookup yields CDR1 MDHEN and CDR2 SYDVKM. J lost 3 bases, V lost 4 bases, and 11 bases had no gene match. DNA of the CDR3: TGTGCCAGCAGTTCAGGGCACAGGGGAGTCGACTATGGCTACACCTTC. This sequence encodes CASSSGHRGVDYGYTF.

This clone was detected many times. This chain links TRBV18 with TRBJ1-1; D might be TRBD1 (5 bases). Germline CDR1 and CDR2: KGHSH and LQKENI. V lost 0 bases to trimming and J lost 7 bases, with 15 bases between them. The CDR3 runs 15 residues. CDR3 region: CASSPPAARGVEAFF. DNA for the CDR3: TGTGCCAGCTCACCACCCGCGGCCCGAGGGGTTGAAGCTTTCTTT.

The chain carries TRBV24-1 and TRBJ1-1; 11 bases map to TRBD1. This CDR3 has 17 residues. The V segment lost 7 bases and the J segment 6 bases; nucleotides outside the gene matches: 15. Per germline, CDR1 KGHDR and CDR2 SFDVKD. CDR3 nucleotides: TGTGCCACCAGCCCCCCCCGCGGGACAGGGGGTTTTCCTGAAGCTTTCTTT. Its translation: CATSPPRGTGGFPEAFF.

This clone was picked up one time. V usage is TRBV20-1 and J usage is TRBJ2-7; 13 nucleotides line up with TRBD2. The CDR3 spans 14 residues. Unmatched junction bases numbered 5, after V lost 5 bases and J lost 4 bases. Germline V gives CDR1 DFQATT, CDR2 SNEGSKA (reference sequence). The CDR3 sequence: CSAWTSGSMYEQYF. CDR3 bases: TGCAGTGCTTGGACTAGCGGGAGTATGTACGAGCAGTACTTC.

A remark on this clone: A clone one base away is much larger, so this may be a read error. V and J are TRBV2 and TRBJ2-4, with D possibly TRBD2 on 6 matching bases. The CDR3 consists of 15 residues. From germline, CDR1 is SNHLY and CDR2 FYNNEI. The CDR3 DNA follows: TGTGCCAGCAGTCCTAGCGAGTTAGCCAAAAAAATTCAGTACTTC. This encodes CASSPSELAKKIQYF.

This clone has ten or more counts. The rearrangement links TRBV6-2 or TRBV6-3 to TRBJ2-2; weak D call: TRBD2 (5 bases). This CDR3 is 16 amino acids long. Germline V gene data show CDR1 as MNHEY and CDR2 as SVGEGT. V shed 2 bases and J shed 6 bases, with 16 bases lying between them. The chain's CDR3 is CASSYTRTGPPGELFF. Here the CDR3 DNA reads TGTGCCAGCAGTTACACCCGGACTGGGCCCCCCGGGGAGCTGTTTTTT.

This clone has a count of ten or more. Other DNA sequences in this specimen translate into the identical CDR3. The chain employs TRBV11-2 and TRBJ2-5; possibly TRBD2 for D (6 bases). The CDR3 runs to 14 residues. The germline CDR1 and CDR2 sequences are SGHAT and FQNNGV. V lost 5 bases to trimming and J lost 4 bases, with 14 bases between them. DNA for the CDR3: TGTGCCAGCAGCCAGGGCCCCGGGGGAGAGACCCAGTACTTC. This sequence encodes CASSQGPGGETQYF.

The V and J genes are TRBV20-1 and TRBJ2-1; a possible D gene is TRBD2 (5 bases). Trimming left V 0 bases short and J 8 bases short, with 11 bases between. Germline V gene sequence: CDR1 DFQATT, CDR2 SNEGSKA (reference sequence). The CDR3 contains 13 residues. The CDR3 DNA reads TGCAGTGCTAGAGACGTGAGGGTGGATGAGCAGTTCTTC. Its translation: CSARDVRVDEQFF.

This clone was seen at least ten times. The genes are TRBV4-1 and TRBJ2-1; possibly TRBD2 for D (8 bases). This CDR3 is 15 amino acids long. The germline V gene encodes CDR1 MGHRA and CDR2 YSYEKL. The germline V and J ends were trimmed by 2 bases and 8 bases, with 16 bases remaining between them. The CDR3 here is CASSQPGLGGDEQFF. Here the CDR3 DNA reads TGCGCCAGCAGCCAACCGGGACTAGGGGGCGATGAGCAGTTCTTC.

This clone occurred many times. The chain uses TRBV6-1 and TRBJ1-3; D unresolved. Trimming shortened V by 7 bases and J by 0 bases, and 13 bases separated the two germline ends. The germline V gene encodes CDR1 MNHNS and CDR2 SASEGT. The CDR3 has 15 amino acids. CDR3 protein: CASTPAGLSGNTIYF. CDR3 coding DNA: TGTGCCAGCACCCCCGCAGGACTCTCTGGAAACACCATATATTTT.

The rearrangement joins TRBV6-6 to TRBJ2-7, with TRBD1 matching 11 bases. The V and J ends lost 2 bases and 4 bases, in that order; junction bases with no gene match: 7. The CDR3 runs 16 residues. The germline gives CDR1 MNHNY, CDR2 SVGAGI (reference sequence). CDR3 sequence reads: CASSYTTGTGGYEQYF. CDR3 nucleotide sequence: TGTGCCAGCAGTTACACAACCGGGACAGGGGGTTACGAGCAGTACTTC.

The V gene is TRBV30, the J gene TRBJ2-7, with 11 positions matching TRBD1. Trimming took 0 bases from V and 6 from J; bases not matched to a gene: 7. Germline V gene data show CDR1 as GTSNPN and CDR2 as SVGIG (reference sequence). The CDR3 length is 15 residues. The CDR3 loop reads CAWSVLGQGEFEQYF. The CDR3 nucleotides read TGTGCCTGGAGTGTACTGGGACAGGGGGAATTCGAGCAGTACTTC.

This chain uses TRBV20-1 with TRBJ1-2, with 7 bases aligning to TRBD1. With 4 bases clipped from V and 6 bases from J, the junction kept 5 bases outside the gene matches. Germline V CDR1 and CDR2: DFQATT, SNEGSKA (reference sequence). This CDR3 has 12 amino acids. The CDR3 reads CSAKEGAHGYTF. The CDR3 DNA sequence: TGCAGTGCTAAGGAGGGGGCCCATGGCTACACCTTC.

This clone was found a few times. The rearrangement uses TRBV29-1 and TRBJ2-7; 8 bases map to TRBD2. This CDR3 is 15 amino acids long. Germline CDR1 SQVTM, CDR2 ANQGSEA. V gave up 6 bases and J gave up 4 bases; unmatched junction bases: 14. The CDR3 loop reads CSVSSVGGGQYEQYF. The CDR3 bases are TGCAGCGTCAGCAGCGTCGGCGGGGGGCAATACGAGCAGTACTTC.

This chain connects TRBV3-1 to TRBJ2-4; D is uncertain. Germline CDR1 reads LGHDT; CDR2 reads YNNKEL (reference sequence). V dropped 2 bases and J dropped 7 bases, with 6 bases sitting between them. The CDR3 covers 12 residues. The CDR3 DNA reads TGTGCCAGCAGCCAAAGACTTAACATTCAGTACTTC. The encoded protein is CASSQRLNIQYF. Using reference TRBV3-1 and TRBJ2-4 for the parts outside the CDR3, the full variable domain is DTAVSQTPKYLVTQMGNDKSIKCEQNLGHDTMYWYKQDSKKFLKIMFSYNNKELIINETVPNRFSPKSPDKAHLNLHINSLELGDSAVYFCASSQRLNIQYFGAGTRLSVL.

In its sample, this clone was seen many times. This rearrangement joins TRBV24-1 to TRBJ2-7; TRBD1 is a possible D gene (5 bases). CDR3 length: 18 amino acids. V lost 12 bases and J 2 bases, leaving 31 bases between the germline ends. Germline loops: CDR1 KGHDR, CDR2 SFDVKD. The CDR3 protein is CAPIDRGPRRSNTYEQYF. The CDR3 bases are TGTGCCCCGATAGATAGGGGCCCCCGGAGATCCAACACCTACGAGCAGTACTTC.

The chain combines TRBV30 with TRBJ1-2; TRBD1 might be the D (6 bases). V was pared by 0 bases and J by 8 bases, with 13 bases between. This CDR3 comprises 13 residues. Germline CDR1 is GTSNPN and CDR2 is SVGIG (reference sequence). This CDR3 reads CAWSVNRAGGYTF. CDR3 DNA: TGTGCCTGGAGTGTAAACAGGGCGGGGGGCTACACCTTC.

With regard to this clone: This CDR3 is also generated by other DNA sequences in the sample. This sequence joins TRBV5-1 and TRBJ1-3, with D unresolved. The V and J ends lost 0 bases and 5 bases respectively, with 6 bases between them. CDR1 is SGHRS and CDR2 is YFSETQ in the germline V gene. The length of the CDR3 is 13 residues. The CDR3 region is CASSLDFRNTIYF. The CDR3 region has the DNA TGCGCCAGCAGCTTGGATTTCCGAAACACCATATATTTT.